This T cell receptor beta chain came from a study of blood T cell repertoires in COVID-19. As for the study in general: Sample material is recorded as cDNA or gDNA derived from T cells, B-cell-depleted T cells, or PBMCs.

The participants were between roughly 18 and 100 years old and came from some 23 US areas. The data were produced by immunoSEQ multiplex PCR, yet TCRdb's version contains in-frame clones alone and is incomplete. The profile shows a few hundred thousand clones, about 91% of them singletons. The sequenced sample consisted of PBMCs or T cells enriched from blood (not recorded which). This TCR was recovered from a woman in her thirties or forties with acute COVID-19.

As DNA, the CDR3 is TGTGCCAGCAGCTTAAAACACGGGGAGCCCCAGCATTTT. Translated, it gives CASSLKHGEPQHF. The genes are TRBV7-9 and TRBJ1-5; no clear D gene. CDR3 size: 13 residues. The germline V gene has CDR1 SEHNR and CDR2 FQNEAQ (reference sequence). Deletions cut 2 bases from V and 8 bases from J, with 10 bases between.